This is a list of T cell receptor beta chains from one sample in a study of shared clonotypes between healthy human individuals. Using immunoSEQ multiplex PCR, the repertoire was profiled, and TCRdb retains in-frame clones only, with some absent. The repertoire holds over a million clones, approximately 80% seen once, with 0.5% to 0.65% in the top ten. Sequenced sample: memory CD4+ T cells from PBMCs. The origin of the receptors is a young man in good health. Some clones in this sample may be carry-over from other donors' samples. Each CDR3 is given with its conserved first and last residue. A D gene is named only where the DNA matches it firmly. The size entry is marked missing in some rows and otherwise reads once, few, many or a size class.

NA	TRBV19	TRBJ2-7	TRBD2	CASSILAGGPGEQYF	TGTGCCAGTAGTATTCTAGCGGGAGGGCCGGGAGAGCAGTACTTC
NA	TRBV6-5	TRBJ2-7	NA	CASKREDRLSYEQYF	TGTGCCAGCAAGAGGGAAGACAGGCTCTCCTACGAGCAGTACTTC
many	TRBV30	TRBJ1-1	NA	CASSDGGSETEAFF	TGTGCCTCCTCGGACGGGGGTTCAGAGACTGAAGCTTTCTTT
NA	TRBV18	TRBJ1-3	TRBD1	CASSPDRVAGNTIYF	TGTGCCAGCTCACCAGACAGGGTAGCTGGAAACACCATATATTTT
NA	TRBV6-6	TRBJ1-1	NA	CASSYGSTEAFF	TGTGCCAGCAGTTACGGGTCCACTGAAGCTTTCTTT
NA	TRBV7-6	TRBJ2-1	TRBD2	CASSSYGTSGGYNEQFF	TGTGCCAGCAGCTCTTACGGGACTAGCGGGGGTTACAATGAGCAGTTCTTC
few	TRBV2	TRBJ1-5	TRBD1	CASSSQGSTIEPQHF	TGTGCCAGCAGTTCACAGGGGAGTACGATTGAGCCCCAGCATTTT
NA	TRBV2	TRBJ1-1	NA	CASNLDQNTEAFF	TGTGCCAGCAATCTTGATCAGAACACTGAAGCTTTCTTT
NA	TRBV6-4	TRBJ2-1	NA	CASSDSWQSNEQFF	TGTGCCAGCAGTGACTCGTGGCAGAGCAATGAGCAGTTCTTC
NA	TRBV11-1	TRBJ2-1	NA	CASSLEQYGAYNEQFF	TGTGCCAGCAGCTTAGAGCAGTACGGGGCCTACAATGAGCAGTTCTTC
NA	TRBV5-1	TRBJ1-4	TRBD1	CASSSGTGLEKLFF	TGCGCCAGCAGCTCGGGGACAGGGCTGGAAAAACTGTTTTTT
many	TRBV18	TRBJ1-2	TRBD1	CASSTGQAATF	TGTGCCAGCTCAACGGGACAGGCGGCCACCTTC
NA	TRBV28	TRBJ1-2	NA	CASRARGYGYTF	TGTGCCAGCAGAGCGCGCGGCTATGGCTACACCTTC
NA	TRBV30	TRBJ1-5	NA	CARRVPTYNQPQHF	TGTGCCCGCCGGGTCCCCACATACAATCAGCCCCAGCATTTT
NA	TRBV27	TRBJ2-5	NA	CASSLRPFPQETQYF	TGTGCCAGCAGTTTACGGCCATTCCCACAAGAGACCCAGTACTTC
once	TRBV28	TRBJ1-1	NA	CAGSFTGPPEALF	TGTGCCGGCAGTTTTACGGGACCCCCCGAAGCTCTCTTT
NA	TRBV7-8	TRBJ1-1	TRBD1	CASSLDPGGDTEAFF	TGTGCCAGCAGCTTAGATCCAGGGGGTGACACTGAAGCTTTCTTT
NA	TRBV6-1	TRBJ2-1	TRBD2	CASSDRGTSYNEQFF	TGTGCCAGCAGCGACCGGGGGACTAGTTACAATGAGCAGTTCTTC
NA	TRBV28	TRBJ1-2	TRBD1	CASSTSGTGYGYTF	TGTGCCAGCAGTACATCCGGGACAGGCTATGGCTACACCTTC
NA	TRBV19	TRBJ1-4	NA	CASSRRVDVLSTNEKLFF	TGTGCCAGTAGTCGGAGGGTGGACGTGCTTTCAACTAATGAAAAACTGTTTTTT
NA	TRBV15	TRBJ1-3	TRBD1	CATSRGGQASGNTIYF	TGTGCCACCAGCAGAGGAGGACAGGCCTCTGGAAACACCATATATTTT
NA	TRBV7-9	TRBJ2-5	TRBD2	CASSVPTSGSVGTQYF	TGTGCCAGCAGCGTACCGACTAGCGGGAGTGTAGGGACCCAGTACTTC
NA	TRBV28	TRBJ2-5	NA	CASSLSPRGYQETQYF	TGTGCCAGCAGTTTATCCCCACGCGGGTACCAAGAGACCCAGTACTTC
many	TRBV5-6	TRBJ2-4	NA	CASSLWVAKNIQYF	TGTGCCAGCAGCTTGTGGGTGGCCAAAAACATTCAGTACTTC
NA	TRBV19	TRBJ2-3	TRBD2	CASSSRTRLLDTQYF	TGTGCCAGTAGTTCCCGGACTAGACTGTTAGATACGCAGTATTTT
NA	TRBV4-1	TRBJ1-3	NA	CASSPTGVRSGNTIYF	TGCGCCAGCAGCCCGACGGGGGTTCGCTCTGGAAACACCATATATTTT
NA	TRBV28	TRBJ2-1	NA	CASGRSGPTINEQFF	TGTGCCAGCGGAAGAAGCGGCCCCACTATCAATGAGCAGTTCTTC
NA	TRBV21-1	TRBJ2-7	NA	CASTRKGARVSRPQRWEQYF	TGTGCCAGCACCCGCAAGGGGGCCCGAGTTTCGCGACCCCAACGGTGGGAGCAGTACTTC
NA	TRBV25-1	TRBJ2-4	NA	CASSDFSGVRGNIQYF	TGTGCCAGCAGTGATTTCAGTGGGGTCCGGGGGAACATTCAGTACTTC
NA	TRBV4-1	TRBJ2-2	NA	CASSQDAVSTNTGELFF	TGCGCCAGCAGCCAAGACGCAGTTTCTACGAACACCGGGGAGCTGTTTTTT
once	TRBV7-2	TRBJ2-7	NA	CASSLRTGSYEQYF	TGTGCCAGCAGCTTACGGACCGGCTCCTACGAGCAGTACTTC
NA	TRBV11-2	TRBJ2-1	TRBD2	CASSELAGARYNEQFF	TGTGCCAGCAGCGAACTAGCGGGAGCTCGCTACAATGAGCAGTTCTTC
NA	TRBV19	TRBJ1-2	NA	CASRDLTVGYTF	TGTGCCAGTAGGGACCTCACCGTGGGCTACACCTTC
NA	TRBV29-1	TRBJ2-3	NA	CSVIPGGSTDTQYF	TGCAGCGTCATCCCTGGCGGAAGCACAGATACGCAGTATTTT
NA	TRBV18	TRBJ1-1	NA	CASSPIRPGNTEAFF	TGTGCCAGCTCACCAATACGACCAGGGAACACTGAAGCTTTCTTT
NA	TRBV6-5	TRBJ1-1	NA	CASSQDRWNTEAFF	TGTGCCAGCAGCCAAGACAGGTGGAACACTGAAGCTTTCTTT
many	TRBV7-8	TRBJ2-7	NA	CASSLGRLGGDEQYF	TGTGCCAGCAGCTTAGGAAGACTAGGGGGGGACGAGCAGTACTTC
NA	TRBV5-4	TRBJ1-2	TRBD1	CASSEDRVGGYTF	TGTGCCAGCAGCGAGGACAGGGTAGGCGGCTACACCTTC
NA	TRBV5-1	TRBJ2-1	TRBD2	CASSSGDYGVNEQFF	TGCGCCAGCAGTTCCGGGGACTATGGGGTCAATGAGCAGTTCTTC
NA	TRBV5-1	TRBJ1-4	NA	CASSLAGAGRATNEKLFF	TGCGCCAGCAGCTTGGCGGGTGCGGGGCGCGCAACTAATGAAAAACTGTTTTTT
many	TRBV5-1	TRBJ1-2	NA	CASSAETFRGNYGYTF	TGCGCCAGCAGTGCCGAGACGTTCAGGGGTAACTATGGCTACACCTTC
NA	TRBV19	TRBJ1-5	NA	CASSPLGGKSNQPQHF	TGTGCCAGTAGTCCCTTAGGGGGGAAAAGCAATCAGCCCCAGCATTTT